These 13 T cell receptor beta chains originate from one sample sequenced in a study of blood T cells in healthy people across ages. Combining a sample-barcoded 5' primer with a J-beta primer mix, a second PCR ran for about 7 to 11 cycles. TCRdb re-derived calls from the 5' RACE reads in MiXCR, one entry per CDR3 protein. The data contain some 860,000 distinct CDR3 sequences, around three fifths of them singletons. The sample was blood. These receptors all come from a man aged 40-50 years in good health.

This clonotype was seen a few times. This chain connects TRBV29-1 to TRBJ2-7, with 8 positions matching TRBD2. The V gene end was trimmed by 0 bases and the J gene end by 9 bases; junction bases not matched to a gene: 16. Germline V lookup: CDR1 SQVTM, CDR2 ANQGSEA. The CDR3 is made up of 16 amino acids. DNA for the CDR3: TGCAGCGTTGAAGATCGGACTAGCAGTTTTAGGGACGGGCAGTACTTC. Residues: CSVEDRTSSFRDGQYF.

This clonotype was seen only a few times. Written as DNA, the CDR3 is TGTGCCAGCAGCTTACACGACAGACCCCCCTATGGCTACACCTTC. Translating it yields CASSLHDRPPYGYTF. The V gene is TRBV7-9, the J gene TRBJ1-2; maybe TRBD1 (5 bases). The length of the CDR3 is 15 residues. V was clipped by 2 bases and J by 4 bases, with 14 bases between them. Germline loops: CDR1 SEHNR, CDR2 FQNEAQ (reference sequence).

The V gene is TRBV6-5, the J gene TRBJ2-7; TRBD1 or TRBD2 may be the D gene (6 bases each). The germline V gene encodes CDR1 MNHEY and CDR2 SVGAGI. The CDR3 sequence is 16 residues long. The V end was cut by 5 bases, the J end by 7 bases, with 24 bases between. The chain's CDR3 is CASSDPRGPSYNEQYF. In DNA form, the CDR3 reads TGTGCCAGCAGTGACCCCCGGGGGCCATCCTACAATGAGCAGTACTTC.

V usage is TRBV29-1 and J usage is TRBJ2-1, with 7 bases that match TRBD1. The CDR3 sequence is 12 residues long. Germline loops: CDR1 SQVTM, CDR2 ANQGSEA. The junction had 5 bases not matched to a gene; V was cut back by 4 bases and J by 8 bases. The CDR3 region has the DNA TGCAGCGTTGCACAGGGGAGCTATGAGCAGTTCTTC. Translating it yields CSVAQGSYEQFF.

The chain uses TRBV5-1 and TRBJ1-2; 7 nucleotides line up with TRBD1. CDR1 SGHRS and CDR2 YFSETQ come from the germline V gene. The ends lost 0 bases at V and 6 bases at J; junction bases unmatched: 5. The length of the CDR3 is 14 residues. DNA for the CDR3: TGCGCCAGCAGCTTGGATACAGGGGAGGATGGCTACACCTTC. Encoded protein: CASSLDTGEDGYTF.

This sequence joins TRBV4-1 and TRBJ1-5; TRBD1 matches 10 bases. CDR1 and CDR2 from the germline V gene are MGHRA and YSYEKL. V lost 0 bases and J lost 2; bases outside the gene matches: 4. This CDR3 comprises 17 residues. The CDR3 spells CASSQEGGQGGNQPQHF. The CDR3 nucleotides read TGCGCCAGCAGCCAAGAGGGCGGACAGGGGGGCAATCAGCCCCAGCATTTT.

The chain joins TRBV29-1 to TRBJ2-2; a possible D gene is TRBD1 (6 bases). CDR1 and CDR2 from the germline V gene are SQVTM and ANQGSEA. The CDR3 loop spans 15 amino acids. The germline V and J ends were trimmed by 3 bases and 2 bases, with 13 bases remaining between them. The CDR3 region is CSVDSDRKNTGELFF. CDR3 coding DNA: TGCAGCGTTGATTCGGACAGAAAAAACACCGGGGAGCTGTTTTTT.

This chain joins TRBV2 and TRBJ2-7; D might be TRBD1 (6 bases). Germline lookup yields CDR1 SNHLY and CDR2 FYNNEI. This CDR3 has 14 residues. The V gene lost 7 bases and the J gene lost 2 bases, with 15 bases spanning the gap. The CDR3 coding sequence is TGTGCCAGCAATGCCCGGGACACACCCTACGAGCAGTACTTC. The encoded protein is CASNARDTPYEQYF. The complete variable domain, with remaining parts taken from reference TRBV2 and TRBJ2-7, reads EPEVTQTPSHQVTQMGQEVILRCVPISNHLYFYWYRQILGQKVEFLVSFYNNEISEKSEIFDDQFSVERPDGSNFTLKIRSTKLEDSAMYFCASNARDTPYEQYFGPGTRLTVT.

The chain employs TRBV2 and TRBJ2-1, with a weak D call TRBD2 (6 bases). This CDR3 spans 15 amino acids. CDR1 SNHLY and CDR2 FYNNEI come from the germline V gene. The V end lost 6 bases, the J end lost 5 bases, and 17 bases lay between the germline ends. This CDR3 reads CASSRDFRINNEQFF. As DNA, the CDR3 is TGTGCCAGCAGCCGGGACTTTCGCATTAACAATGAGCAGTTCTTC.

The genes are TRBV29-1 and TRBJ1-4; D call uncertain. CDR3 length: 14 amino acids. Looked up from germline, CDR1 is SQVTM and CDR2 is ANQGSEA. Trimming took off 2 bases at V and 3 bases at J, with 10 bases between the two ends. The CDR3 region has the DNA TGCAGCGTTGAACGGCGGCAAGCTAATGAAAAACTGTTTTTT. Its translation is CSVERRQANEKLFF.

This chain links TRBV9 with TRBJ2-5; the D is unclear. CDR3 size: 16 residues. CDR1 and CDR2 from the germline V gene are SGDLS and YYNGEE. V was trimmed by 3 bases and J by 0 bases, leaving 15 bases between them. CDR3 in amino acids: CASSELTPLYQETQYF. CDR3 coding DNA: TGTGCCAGCAGCGAGCTGACACCCCTGTACCAAGAGACCCAGTACTTC. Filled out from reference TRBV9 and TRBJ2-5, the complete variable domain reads DSGVTQTPKHLITATGQRVTLRCSPRSGDLSVYWYQQSLDQGLQFLIQYYNGEERAKGNILERFSAQQFPDLHSELNLSSLELGDSALYFCASSELTPLYQETQYFGPGTRLLVL.

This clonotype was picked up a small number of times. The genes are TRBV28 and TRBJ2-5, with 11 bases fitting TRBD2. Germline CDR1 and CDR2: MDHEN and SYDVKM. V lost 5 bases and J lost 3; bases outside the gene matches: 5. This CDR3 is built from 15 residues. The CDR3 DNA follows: TGTGCCAGCAGTATTAGCGGGAGGGCCGAAGAGACCCAGTACTTC. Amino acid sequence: CASSISGRAEETQYF.

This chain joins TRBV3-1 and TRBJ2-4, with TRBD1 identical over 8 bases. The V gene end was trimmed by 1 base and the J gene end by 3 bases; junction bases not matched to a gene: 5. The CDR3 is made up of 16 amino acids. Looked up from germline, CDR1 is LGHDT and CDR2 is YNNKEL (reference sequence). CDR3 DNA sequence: TGTGCCAGCAGCCAAGGCCCACAGGGGGGCAAAAACATTCAGTACTTC. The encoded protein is CASSQGPQGGKNIQYF.